Sequencing of this TCR beta chain was carried out in a study of blood T cells in healthy people across ages. The V segment lost 2 bases and the J segment 3 bases; nucleotides outside the gene matches: 19. CDR1 is SGHAT, CDR2 FQDESV, per germline (reference sequence). The length of the CDR3 is 21 residues. With regard to this clonotype: Antigen unknown.

Findings and caveats of the study: In long-lived donors, naive CD4+ cell counts and diversity exceeded those of aged donors.

The use of a sample-barcoded 5' primer and a J-beta primer mix characterized a second PCR of roughly 6 to 11 cycles. Each cDNA molecule was tagged by a template-switch adaptor that had 12 random nucleotides. TCRdb redid the calling of the 5' RACE reads with MiXCR, one entry per CDR3 protein. The sample includes 1.5 million to 2 million distinct CDR3 sequences, around half of them seen just once. Sequencing was carried out using blood. The chain employs TRBV11-1 and TRBJ2-2; 9 nucleotides agree with TRBD1. This clonotype originated in a middle-aged woman in good health. This chain's CDR3 is CASSLFSRFSDRGQDTGELFF. The CDR3 DNA reads TGTGCCAGCAGCTTATTTTCTCGATTCTCGGACAGGGGCCAGGACACCGGGGAGCTGTTTTTT.